The TCR beta chain under discussion was sequenced for a study of T cell repertoires in cytomegalovirus infection. Study results and limitations: CMV carriers with the relevant HLA were identified by cumulative public TCR beta family frequency.

V trimming: 3 bases; J trimming: 7 bases; junction bases outside the gene matches: 5. This CDR3 is 14 amino acids long. The germline V gene encodes CDR1 MGHRA and CDR2 YSYEKL. A few counts support this clonotype. The antigen remains unidentified. TCRdb fed the reads into MiXCR, producing one record per CDR3 protein. Among 200,000 or so distinct CDR3 sequences listed, approximately 40% were seen once. The chain has TRBV4-1 and TRBJ2-1, with 8 nucleotides matching TRBD1. The source material was CD8+ T cells from cultured PBMCs, sampled from culture after CMV antigen stimulation. The clonotype was recovered from a human donor in good health (CMV status not recorded). Some clones in this sample may be carry-over from other donors' samples. CDR3 coding DNA: TGCGCCAGCAGCCAGAGACAGGGGATAAATGAGCAGTTCTTC. Protein product: CASSQRQGINEQFF.